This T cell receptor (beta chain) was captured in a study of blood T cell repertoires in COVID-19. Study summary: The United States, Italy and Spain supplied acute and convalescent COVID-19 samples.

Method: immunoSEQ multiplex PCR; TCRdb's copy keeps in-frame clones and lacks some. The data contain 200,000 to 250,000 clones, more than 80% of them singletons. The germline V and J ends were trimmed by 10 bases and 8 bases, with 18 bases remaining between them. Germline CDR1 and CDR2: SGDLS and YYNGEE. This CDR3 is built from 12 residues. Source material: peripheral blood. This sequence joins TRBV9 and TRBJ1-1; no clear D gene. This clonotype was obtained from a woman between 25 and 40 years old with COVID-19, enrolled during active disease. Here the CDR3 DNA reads TGTGCCCCAAGCCTGGAGCGGGTCGAAGCTTTCTTT. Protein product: CAPSLERVEAFF.